The 12 T cell receptor beta chains below all came from one sample that was sequenced in a study of blood T cells in healthy people across ages. For the second PCR, which ran for about 6 to 11 cycles, a sample-barcoded 5' primer and a J-beta primer mix were used. TCRdb redid the calling of the 5' RACE reads with MiXCR, one entry per CDR3 protein. The sample yields approximately 2,000,000 distinct CDR3 sequences, approximately 40% seen once. The material sequenced was blood. The receptors were sampled from a human donor in good health.

The chain carries TRBV3-1 and TRBJ2-5; D might be TRBD1 (6 bases). The CDR3 loop spans 15 amino acids. V lost 4 bases to trimming and J lost 11 bases, with 23 bases between them. From germline, CDR1 is LGHDT and CDR2 YNNKEL (reference sequence). CDR3 bases: TGTGCCAGCAGCCCCCGGCCAGGGGCGACCTACGGGCAGTACTTC. Its translation is CASSPRPGATYGQYF.

The chain joins TRBV7-9 to TRBJ2-3, with no clear D. CDR3 length: 11 residues. Germline V gene data show CDR1 as SEHNR and CDR2 as FQNEAQ (reference sequence). V was pared by 7 bases and J by 8 bases, with 10 bases between. The CDR3 spells CASIEGITQYF. CDR3 nucleotides: TGTGCCAGCATTGAAGGGATTACGCAGTATTTT.

This clonotype was seen a handful of times. The chain combines TRBV12-3 or TRBV12-4 with TRBJ2-5; D gene unclear. The V end was cut by 4 bases, the J end by 5 bases, with 8 bases between. This CDR3 spans 12 amino acids. The DNA for the CDR3 is TGTGCCAGCAGTTCGGGTAGTGAGACCCAGTACTTC. This codes for CASSSGSETQYF.

Worth noting for this clonotype: One end of the junction does not line up with germline, which may come from a read error. The chain uses TRBV4-1 and TRBJ2-7; D possibly matches TRBD1 or TRBD2 (5 bases each). The CDR3 runs to 14 residues. Per germline, CDR1 MGHRA and CDR2 YSYEKL. The CDR3 is CAGSQGTSRDEQYF. DNA of the CDR3: TGCGCCGGCAGCCAAGGGACCTCTCGGGACGAGCAGTACTTC.

The rearrangement uses TRBV5-1 and TRBJ2-3, with D uncertain. V lost 0 bases, J lost 1 base, and 9 bases lay in between. The length of the CDR3 is 15 residues. Germline V lookup: CDR1 SGHRS, CDR2 YFSETQ. CDR3: CASSLDVGRTDTQYF. As DNA, the CDR3 is TGCGCCAGCAGCTTGGATGTCGGCCGCACAGATACGCAGTATTTT.

The genes are TRBV5-6 and TRBJ1-2; D is unresolved. This CDR3 is built from 14 residues. Germline values: CDR1 SGHDT, CDR2 YYEEEE. Between the trimmed V and J ends, which lost 4 bases and 4 bases, there was a span of 14 bases. The chain's CDR3 is CASSLGADIYGYTF. In nucleotides, the CDR3 is TGTGCCAGCAGCCTGGGCGCAGACATCTATGGCTACACCTTC.

The chain recombines TRBV5-5 with TRBJ2-1; 10 positions match TRBD1. The end of the DNA is better explained by TRBJ2-7, so the J call may be wrong. Germline assignment: CDR1 SGHKS and CDR2 YYEKEE (reference sequence). CDR3 length: 18 residues. CDR3 nucleotides: TGTGCCAGCAGCTTGCGGGGTATCATGGGACAGGGGTATCACGAGCAGTACTTC. Protein sequence: CASSLRGIMGQGYHEQYF.

A few counts support this clonotype. The rearrangement links TRBV10-3 to TRBJ2-4; 7 nucleotides line up with TRBD1. The J call may be incorrect, as the DNA end agrees better with TRBJ2-7. Germline lookup yields CDR1 ENHRY and CDR2 SYGVKD. The CDR3 sequence is 14 residues long. The chain's CDR3 is CAISDPGQRNEQYF. The CDR3 DNA reads as TGTGCCATCAGTGACCCGGGACAGAGGAACGAGCAGTACTTC.

The chain has TRBV10-3 and TRBJ2-3; D gene unclear. This CDR3 is built from 13 residues. Germline V gives CDR1 ENHRY, CDR2 SYGVKD. Trimming left V 10 bases short and J 1 base short, with 12 bases between. The CDR3 spells CATSAPRTDTQYF. The CDR3 DNA sequence: TGTGCCACCAGCGCACCCCGCACAGATACGCAGTATTTT.

Many counts were recorded for this clonotype. This sequence joins TRBV20-1 and TRBJ1-2; D is unresolved. Trimming took 0 bases from V and 4 from J, leaving 3 bases between them. The germline V gene encodes CDR1 DFQATT and CDR2 SNEGSKA (reference sequence). The CDR3 extends over 11 amino acids. CDR3 loop: CSARDSYGYTF. DNA of the CDR3: TGCAGTGCTAGAGACAGCTATGGCTACACCTTC.

This clonotype was detected ten times or more. This chain connects TRBV4-1 to TRBJ2-3, with 11 positions matching TRBD2. Germline V gene lookup returns CDR1 MGHRA and CDR2 YSYEKL. This CDR3 region has 17 residues. Trimming at V came to 1 base and at J to 2 bases, leaving 5 bases not matched to a gene. The CDR3 DNA sequence: TGCGCCAGCAGCCAAGGCCGACTAGCGGGGTACACAGATACGCAGTATTTT. Translated: CASSQGRLAGYTDTQYF.

V and J are TRBV20-1 and TRBJ1-1, with D possibly being TRBD1 (5 bases). Trimming removed 3 bases from V and 0 bases from J, with 17 bases in between. Germline lookup yields CDR1 DFQATT and CDR2 SNEGSKA (reference sequence). The CDR3 sequence is 16 residues long. The CDR3 is CSARGDPRLLNTEAFF. The CDR3 nucleotides are TGCAGTGCTAGGGGGGACCCCCGATTATTGAACACTGAAGCTTTCTTT.